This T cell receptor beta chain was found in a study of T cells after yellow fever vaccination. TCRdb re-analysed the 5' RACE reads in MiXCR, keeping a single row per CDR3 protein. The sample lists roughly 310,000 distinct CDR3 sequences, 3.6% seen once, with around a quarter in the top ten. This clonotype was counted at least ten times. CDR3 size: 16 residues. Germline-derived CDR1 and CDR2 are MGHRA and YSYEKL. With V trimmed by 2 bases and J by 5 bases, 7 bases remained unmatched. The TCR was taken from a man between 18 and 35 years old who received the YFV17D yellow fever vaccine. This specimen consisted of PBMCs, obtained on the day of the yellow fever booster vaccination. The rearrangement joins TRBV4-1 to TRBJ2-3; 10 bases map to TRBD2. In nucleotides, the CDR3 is TGCGCCAGCAGCCAAACCCTAGCGGGGGATAGAGATACGCAGTATTTT. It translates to CASSQTLAGDRDTQYF.